Following are 28 T cell receptor beta chains from one sample sequenced in a study of T-cell memory formation after mild COVID-19. A single record per CDR3 protein comes from TCRdb applying MiXCR to the 5' RACE reads. The profile shows 25,000 to 35,000 distinct CDR3 sequences, approximately 7.4% of them singletons. The specimen was PBMCs or a T cell subset sorted from them (not recorded which). All receptors come from an adult woman who had mild COVID-19 (a few samples of this study predate the infection). Cell type and time point are not known.

The chain combines TRBV18 with TRBJ1-2; 9 bases map to TRBD1. V was pared by 6 bases and J by 2 bases, with 13 bases of the junction left unmatched. The CDR3 spans 17 residues. Germline values: CDR1 KGHSH, CDR2 LQKENI. Here the CDR3 DNA reads TGTGCCAGCTCCCAACCTTCCCGGGACAGGGCCAACTATGGCTACACCTTC. It codes for CASSQPSRDRANYGYTF. Looking up the rest from reference TRBV18 and TRBJ1-2 gives the full variable domain: NAGVMQNPRHLVRRRGQEARLRCSPMKGHSHVYWYRQLPEEGLKFMVYLQKENIIDESGMPKERFSAEFPKEGPSILRIQQVVRGDSAAYFCASSQPSRDRANYGYTFGSGTRLTVV.

This clonotype was seen ten or more times. This sequence joins TRBV12-3 or TRBV12-4 and TRBJ1-4, with D perhaps matching TRBD1 (5 bases). V gave up 3 bases and J gave up 5 bases, with 7 bases separating them. The CDR3 has 13 residues. This CDR3 reads CASSFRQNEKLFF. CDR3 nucleotide sequence: TGTGCCAGCAGTTTTCGACAGAATGAAAAACTGTTTTTT.

This clonotype was seen ten or more times. V gene TRBV7-9 combines with J gene TRBJ2-7, with D unclear. Germline loops: CDR1 SEHNR, CDR2 FQNEAQ (reference sequence). Deletions cut 0 bases from V and 0 bases from J, with 3 bases between. This CDR3 has 13 residues. The CDR3 region has the DNA TGTGCCAGCAGCTTAGCAGGCTCCTACGAGCAGTACTTC. Amino acid sequence: CASSLAGSYEQYF.

The V call is TRBV20-1, the J call TRBJ2-7; possibly TRBD2 for D (6 bases). V gave up 4 bases and J gave up 1 base, with 17 bases separating them. Germline V lookup: CDR1 DFQATT, CDR2 SNEGSKA (reference sequence). CDR3 length equals 15 residues. The CDR3 DNA is TGCAGTGCTAACCCCCCCCAGGGAGGATCCTACGAGCAGTACTTC. Translated: CSANPPQGGSYEQYF.

This clonotype was detected ten times or more. This CDR3 reads CASRTKSGGSVNTEAFF. The CDR3 region has the DNA TGCGCCAGCAGAACCAAATCAGGGGGATCCGTTAACACTGAAGCTTTCTTT. The chain carries TRBV5-1 and TRBJ1-1; the match to TRBD1 covers 7 bases. CDR3 length equals 17 residues. V dropped 5 bases and J dropped 2; count of bases not matched to a gene: 15. Per germline, CDR1 SGHRS and CDR2 YFSETQ.

This clonotype was observed a handful of times. The CDR3 sequence: CASEVPGQPQHF. The CDR3 bases are TGTGCCAGCGAAGTGCCGGGACAGCCCCAGCATTTT. The chain has TRBV6-2 or TRBV6-3 and TRBJ1-5; unclear D gene. CDR3 length: 12 residues. Germline V gives CDR1 MNHEY, CDR2 SVGEGT. Trimming cost V 8 bases and J 7 bases, with 12 bases left between them.

The chain is built from TRBV7-9 and TRBJ1-4; D remains unclear. The CDR3 contains 13 residues. The germline gives CDR1 SEHNR, CDR2 FQNEAQ (reference sequence). The V end lost 1 base, the J end lost 7 bases, and 7 bases lay between the germline ends. The CDR3 loop is CASSLVHGEKLFF. The CDR3 DNA follows: TGTGCCAGCAGCTTAGTCCACGGTGAAAAACTGTTTTTT.

This chain uses TRBV9 with TRBJ2-2; a possible D gene is TRBD2 (5 bases). V shed 3 bases and J shed 8 bases, with 8 bases lying between them. This CDR3 is built from 12 residues. Germline lookup yields CDR1 SGDLS and CDR2 YYNGEE. The CDR3 sequence: CASSETGGELFF. Written as DNA, the CDR3 is TGTGCCAGCAGCGAGACGGGGGGGGAGCTGTTTTTT.

At least ten counts were recorded for this clonotype. The chain is built from TRBV29-1 and TRBJ2-5; D perhaps matches TRBD2 (6 bases). The V gene's germline CDR1 is SQVTM and CDR2 ANQGSEA. This CDR3 region has 15 residues. The V and J ends lost 1 base and 0 bases respectively, with 12 bases between them. The CDR3 DNA sequence: TGCAGCGTTGAAGCGGGCCTAGCGCACCAAGAGACCCAGTACTTC. The encoded protein is CSVEAGLAHQETQYF.

In its sample, this clonotype was seen many times. The rearrangement links TRBV5-5 to TRBJ2-2; D not resolved. Germline V gene lookup returns CDR1 SGHKS and CDR2 YYEKEE (reference sequence). The V and J ends lost 1 base and 3 bases respectively, with 10 bases between them. The CDR3 totals 15 residues. The CDR3 DNA follows: TGTGCCAGCAGCTTGCTGGGCATTTACACCGGGGAGCTGTTTTTT. Translated, it gives CASSLLGIYTGELFF.

The sample holds many counts of this clonotype. The chain couples TRBV20-1 to TRBJ2-2, with D possibly TRBD1 on 6 matching bases. The CDR3 covers 17 residues. Germline CDR1 reads DFQATT; CDR2 reads SNEGSKA (reference sequence). The V gene lost 2 bases and the J gene lost 4 bases, with 20 bases spanning the gap. CDR3 region: CSARRAGGQGSTGELFF. The CDR3 coding sequence is TGCAGTGCTAGACGAGCTGGGGGCCAAGGGTCCACCGGGGAGCTGTTTTTT.

This clonotype was detected ten times or more. The V and J genes are TRBV20-1 and TRBJ2-7, with D tentatively TRBD1 (6 bases). With 5 bases removed from V and 2 bases from J, the gap between germline ends came to 7 bases. This CDR3 is built from 11 residues. In germline, CDR1 is DFQATT, CDR2 SNEGSKA (reference sequence). In nucleotides, the CDR3 is TGCAGTGCTGGACAGACCTACGAGCAGTACTTC. Translating gives CSAGQTYEQYF.

This clonotype was found a few times. The chain has TRBV6-6 and TRBJ1-5; 7 bases line up with TRBD1. V shed 6 bases, J shed 0 bases, and the junction held 11 bases outside the gene matches. Per the germline V gene, CDR1 is MNHNY and CDR2 is SVGAGI (reference sequence). This CDR3 spans 17 amino acids. The DNA for the CDR3 is TGTGCCAGCAGATCACAGGGGAGATCATATAGCAATCAGCCCCAGCATTTT. Translation: CASRSQGRSYSNQPQHF.

The chain joins TRBV5-1 to TRBJ2-5; D unclear. Trimming took off 4 bases at V and 3 bases at J, with 13 bases between the two ends. Germline CDR1 reads SGHRS; CDR2 reads YFSETQ. The CDR3 length is 14 residues. Here the CDR3 reads CASSPDRQEETQYF. The CDR3 region has the DNA TGCGCCAGCAGCCCAGACCGACAAGAAGAGACCCAGTACTTC. Full variable domain (missing parts from reference TRBV5-1 and TRBJ2-5): KAGVTQTPRYLIKTRGQQVTLSCSPISGHRSVSWYQQTPGQGLQFLFEYFSETQRNKGNFPGRFSGRQFSNSRSEMNVSTLELGDSALYLCASSPDRQEETQYFGPGTRLLVL.

Many counts were recorded for this clonotype. The V and J genes are TRBV5-1 and TRBJ2-2; no reliable D call. The CDR3 covers 14 residues. Germline V gene lookup returns CDR1 SGHRS and CDR2 YFSETQ. V lost 5 bases and J lost 0, with 8 bases in between. The CDR3 spells CASSLRANTGELFF. In DNA, the CDR3 is TGCGCCAGCAGTTTGAGAGCGAACACCGGGGAGCTGTTTTTT.

In this sample, this clonotype turned up many times. The J gene is TRBJ1-5, the V gene TRBV11-1, with D perhaps TRBD1 (6 bases). Germline-derived CDR1 and CDR2 are SGHAT and FQDESV (reference sequence). The V end was cut by 4 bases, the J end by 0 bases, with 25 bases between. The CDR3 has 20 amino acids. This CDR3 reads CASSSSEQDRNPYSNQPQHF. In DNA form, the CDR3 reads TGTGCCAGCAGCTCATCCGAACAAGACAGGAACCCTTATAGCAATCAGCCCCAGCATTTT.

A few counts support this clonotype. The V and J genes are TRBV6-1 and TRBJ1-5; 9 bases agree with TRBD1. The V gene's germline CDR1 is MNHNS and CDR2 SASEGT. The CDR3 covers 18 residues. The ends lost 6 bases at V and 0 bases at J; junction bases unmatched: 12. Written as DNA, the CDR3 is TGTGCCAGCAGGCCCGGGACAGGGCCCATCGGTAGCAATCAGCCCCAGCATTTT. It yields the protein CASRPGTGPIGSNQPQHF.

The table lists this clonotype with many counts. The chain has TRBV30 and TRBJ1-1; D uncertain. V was trimmed by 2 bases and J by 0 bases, leaving 16 bases between them. The CDR3 has 16 amino acids. Germline V gene data show CDR1 as GTSNPN and CDR2 as SVGIG (reference sequence). The CDR3 loop is CAWSPTYGVMNTEAFF. CDR3 DNA: TGTGCCTGGAGTCCTACCTATGGAGTCATGAACACTGAAGCTTTCTTT.

This clonotype was counted many times. The V call is TRBV12-3 or TRBV12-4, the J call TRBJ1-1; tentatively, D is TRBD1 (6 bases). The CDR3 has 13 amino acids. V was clipped by 5 bases and J by 4 bases, with 11 bases between them. The CDR3: CASSRGGSTEAFF. CDR3 bases: TGTGCCAGCAGTCGAGGGGGGTCCACTGAAGCTTTCTTT.

This chain uses TRBV6-5 with TRBJ2-5; D unclear. Trimming cost V 0 bases and J 1 base, with 6 bases left between them. The CDR3 has 14 residues. Per germline, CDR1 MNHEY and CDR2 SVGAGI. CDR3 protein: CASSYSTLQETQYF. CDR3 DNA: TGTGCCAGCAGTTACTCGACGCTCCAAGAGACCCAGTACTTC.

This clonotype was counted at least ten times. CDR3 region: CASSQDVGLNTEAFF. CDR3 bases: TGTGCCAGCAGCCAAGATGTGGGATTGAACACTGAAGCTTTCTTT. This chain uses TRBV14 with TRBJ1-1; D is unresolved. V was cut by 0 bases and J by 0 bases, with 8 bases left in between. Germline V gene data show CDR1 as SGHDN and CDR2 as FVKESK. CDR3 size: 15 residues. Looking up the rest from reference TRBV14 and TRBJ1-1 gives the full variable domain: EAGVTQFPSHSVIEKGQTVTLRCDPISGHDNLYWYRRVMGKEIKFLLHFVKESKQDESGMPNNRFLAERTGGTYSTLKVQPAELEDSGVYFCASSQDVGLNTEAFFGQGTRLTVV.

The chain uses TRBV19 and TRBJ1-5; weak D call: TRBD1 (5 bases). Germline V gives CDR1 LNHDA, CDR2 SQIVND (reference sequence). The V gene lost 3 bases and the J gene lost 7 bases, with 13 bases spanning the gap. This CDR3 has 14 amino acids. The CDR3 DNA reads as TGTGCCAGTAGTATTTTTCAGGGTTACCAGCCCCAGCATTTT. Its translation is CASSIFQGYQPQHF. Variable domain in full (rest from reference TRBV19 and TRBJ1-5): DGGITQSPKYLFRKEGQNVTLSCEQNLNHDAMYWYRQDPGQGLRLIYYSQIVNDFQKGDIAEGYSVSREKKESFPLTVTSAQKNPTAFYLCASSIFQGYQPQHFGDGTRLSIL.

The chain carries TRBV11-2 and TRBJ1-1; D gene unclear. CDR1 is SGHAT and CDR2 is FQNNGV in the germline V gene. The CDR3 has 18 amino acids. V shed 2 bases and J shed 4 bases, with 23 bases lying between them. The CDR3 DNA reads as TGTGCCAGCAGCTTATTAGTTTCGGGGAAGGATAGAGGCACTGAAGCTTTCTTT. This gives the protein CASSLLVSGKDRGTEAFF.

In its sample, this clonotype was seen many times. V usage is TRBV27 and J usage is TRBJ2-1; D might be TRBD2 (5 bases). This CDR3 region has 15 residues. Trimming stripped 5 bases from V and 4 bases from J, with 15 bases between. Germline-derived CDR1 and CDR2 are MNHEY and SMNVEV (reference sequence). CDR3 bases: TGTGCCAGCAGTATCTGGGGAGTACAGTACAATGAGCAGTTCTTC. It codes for CASSIWGVQYNEQFF.

This clonotype was observed many times. The V gene is TRBV19, the J gene TRBJ2-1, with D maybe TRBD2 (5 bases). The V end lost 6 bases, the J end lost 4 bases, and 10 bases lay between the germline ends. This CDR3 spans 13 amino acids. In germline, CDR1 is LNHDA, CDR2 SQIVND (reference sequence). CDR3 region: CASSNGNYNEQFF. CDR3 nucleotide sequence: TGTGCCAGTAGCAACGGGAATTACAATGAGCAGTTCTTC.

This clonotype came up many times. The rearrangement joins TRBV5-1 to TRBJ2-1; the D gene is possibly TRBD2 (5 bases). Trimming removed 6 bases from V and 4 bases from J, with 11 bases in between. Germline V lookup: CDR1 SGHRS, CDR2 YFSETQ. There are 13 residues in the CDR3. CDR3 sequence: CASTLGAYNEQFF. For the CDR3, the DNA is TGCGCCAGCACTCTGGGAGCATACAATGAGCAGTTCTTC.

This clonotype was observed many times. This chain uses TRBV24-1 with TRBJ2-1; D might be TRBD1 (5 bases). This CDR3 is built from 15 residues. Trimming removed 0 bases at V and 8 bases at J, with 13 bases between. In germline, CDR1 is KGHDR, CDR2 SFDVKD. This CDR3 is CATSDLKSRADEQFF. Here the CDR3 DNA reads TGTGCCACCAGTGATTTGAAATCCAGGGCCGATGAGCAGTTCTTC.

This clonotype was picked up many times. This chain connects TRBV2 to TRBJ2-1, with 8 nucleotides matching TRBD1. Germline V gene data show CDR1 as SNHLY and CDR2 as FYNNEI. The CDR3 has 15 residues. The V and J ends lost 6 bases and 3 bases, in that order; junction bases with no gene match: 7. The CDR3, as DNA: TGTGCCAGCAGCTTTGGACAGGGCCTCTACAATGAGCAGTTCTTC. This translates into CASSFGQGLYNEQFF. The variable domain in full, with the rest retrieved from reference TRBV2 and TRBJ2-1, is EPEVTQTPSHQVTQMGQEVILRCVPISNHLYFYWYRQILGQKVEFLVSFYNNEISEKSEIFDDQFSVERPDGSNFTLKIRSTKLEDSAMYFCASSFGQGLYNEQFFGPGTRLTVL.